This TCR beta chain originates from a study of T-cell reconstitution after alpha-beta-depleted transplantation in children. This clonotype was picked up many times. Unique molecular identifiers tagged the TCRbeta library. Via MiXCR, TCRdb re-called the PCR reads, giving one row per CDR3 protein. The sample shows 100,000 to 120,000 distinct CDR3 sequences, over 9% of them seen only once. V shed 4 bases, J shed 5 bases, and the junction held 12 bases outside the gene matches. Germline V gene data show CDR1 as SEHNR and CDR2 as FQNEAQ (reference sequence). The CDR3 covers 17 residues. The TCR sequence derives from a human donor who donated a stem cell graft to a child with acute lymphoblastic leukemia. Here the sequenced sample was PBMCs from the stem cell graft donor, taken from the stem cell graft. The chain has TRBV7-9 and TRBJ2-1; the match to TRBD2 covers 9 bases. Here the CDR3 reads CASSSSPLAGGHNEQFF. In DNA, the CDR3 is TGTGCCAGCAGCTCCTCCCCACTAGCGGGCGGGCACAATGAGCAGTTCTTC. The complete variable domain, with remaining parts taken from reference TRBV7-9 and TRBJ2-1, reads DTGVSQNPRHKITKRGQNVTFRCDPISEHNRLYWYRQTLGQGPEFLTYFQNEAQLEKSRLLSDRFSAERPKGSFSTLEIQRTEQGDSAMYLCASSSSPLAGGHNEQFFGPGTRLTVL.